This T cell receptor beta chain came from a study of T cell responses to AZD1222 COVID-19 vaccine. At the level of the study: Recipients boosted at about 4 weeks or about 12 weeks are pooled. Study outcomes and limitations: Regions 160-218 and 743-854 dominated among vaccine-associated CD4 TCRs spanning spike.

This clone was recorded once. The antigen is not known. Some clones are missing from TCRdb's copy, which holds only in-frame ones; the method was immunoSEQ multiplex PCR. This table has about 110,000 clones, 80% to 85% appearing once. With 1 base removed from V and 0 bases from J, the gap between germline ends came to 11 bases. CDR3 length: 15 amino acids. In germline, CDR1 is SGHKS, CDR2 YYEKEE (reference sequence). The sample consisted of peripheral blood, taken on day 0 of AZD1222 vaccination. The TCR comes from an adult in good health. The chain combines TRBV5-5 with TRBJ2-7, with D tentatively TRBD1 or TRBD2 (5 bases each). DNA for the CDR3: TGTGCCAGCAGCTTGACCGGGGCCAACTCCTACGAGCAGTACTTC. Encoded protein: CASSLTGANSYEQYF.